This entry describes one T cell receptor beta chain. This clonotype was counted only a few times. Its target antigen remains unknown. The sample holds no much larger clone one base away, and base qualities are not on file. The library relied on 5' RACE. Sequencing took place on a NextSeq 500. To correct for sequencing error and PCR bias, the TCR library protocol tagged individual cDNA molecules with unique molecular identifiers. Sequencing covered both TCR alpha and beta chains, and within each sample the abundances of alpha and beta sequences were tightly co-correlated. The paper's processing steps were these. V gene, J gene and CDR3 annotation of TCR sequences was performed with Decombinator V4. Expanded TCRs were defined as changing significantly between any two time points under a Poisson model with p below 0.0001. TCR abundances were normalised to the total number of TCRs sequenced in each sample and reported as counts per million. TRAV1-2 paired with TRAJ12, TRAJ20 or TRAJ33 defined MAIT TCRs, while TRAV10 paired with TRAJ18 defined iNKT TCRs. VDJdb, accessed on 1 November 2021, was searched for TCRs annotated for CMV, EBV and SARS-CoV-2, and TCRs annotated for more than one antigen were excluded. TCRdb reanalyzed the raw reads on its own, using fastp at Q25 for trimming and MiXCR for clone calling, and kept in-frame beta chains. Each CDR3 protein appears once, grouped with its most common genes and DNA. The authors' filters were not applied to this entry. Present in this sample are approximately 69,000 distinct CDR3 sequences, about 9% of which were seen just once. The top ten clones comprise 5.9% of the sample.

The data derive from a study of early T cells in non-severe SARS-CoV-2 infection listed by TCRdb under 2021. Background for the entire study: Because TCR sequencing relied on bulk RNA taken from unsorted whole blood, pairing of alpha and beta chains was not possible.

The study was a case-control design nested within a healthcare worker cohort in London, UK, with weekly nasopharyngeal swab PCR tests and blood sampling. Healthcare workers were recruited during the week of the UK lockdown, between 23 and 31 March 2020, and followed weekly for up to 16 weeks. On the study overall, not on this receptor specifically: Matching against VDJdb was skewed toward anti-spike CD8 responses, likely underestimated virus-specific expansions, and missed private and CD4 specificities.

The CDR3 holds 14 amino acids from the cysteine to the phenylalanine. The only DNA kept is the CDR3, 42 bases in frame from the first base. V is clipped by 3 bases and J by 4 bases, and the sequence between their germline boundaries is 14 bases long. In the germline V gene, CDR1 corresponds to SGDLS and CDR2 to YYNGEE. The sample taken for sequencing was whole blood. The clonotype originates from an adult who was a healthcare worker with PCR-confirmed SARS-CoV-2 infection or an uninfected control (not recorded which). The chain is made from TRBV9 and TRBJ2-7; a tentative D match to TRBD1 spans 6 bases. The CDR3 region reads CASSEGHLQYEQYF. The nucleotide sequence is TGTGCCAGCAGCGAGGGACACCTGCAATACGAGCAGTACTTC.